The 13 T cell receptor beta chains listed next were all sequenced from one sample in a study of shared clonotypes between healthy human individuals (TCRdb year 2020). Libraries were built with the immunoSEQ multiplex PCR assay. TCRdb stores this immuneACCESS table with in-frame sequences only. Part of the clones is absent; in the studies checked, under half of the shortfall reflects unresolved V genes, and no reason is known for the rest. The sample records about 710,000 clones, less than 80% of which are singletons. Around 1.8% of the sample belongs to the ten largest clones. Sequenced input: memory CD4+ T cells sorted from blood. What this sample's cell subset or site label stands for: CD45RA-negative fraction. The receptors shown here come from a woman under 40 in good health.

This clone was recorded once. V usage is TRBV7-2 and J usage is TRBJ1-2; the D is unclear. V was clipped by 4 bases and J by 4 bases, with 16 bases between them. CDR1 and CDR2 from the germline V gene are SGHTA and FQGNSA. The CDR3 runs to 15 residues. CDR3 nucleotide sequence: TGTGCCAGCAGCTCAGAGGGCCCCTCGGGCTATGGCTACACCTTC. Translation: CASSSEGPSGYGYTF.

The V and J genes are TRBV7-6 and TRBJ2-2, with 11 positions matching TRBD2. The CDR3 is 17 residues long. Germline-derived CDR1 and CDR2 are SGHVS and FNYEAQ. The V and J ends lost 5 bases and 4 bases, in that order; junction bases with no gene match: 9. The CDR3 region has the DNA TGTGCCAGCAGCCGAAGGGGGACTAGCGGCCTCACCGGGGAGCTGTTTTTT. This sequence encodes CASSRRGTSGLTGELFF.

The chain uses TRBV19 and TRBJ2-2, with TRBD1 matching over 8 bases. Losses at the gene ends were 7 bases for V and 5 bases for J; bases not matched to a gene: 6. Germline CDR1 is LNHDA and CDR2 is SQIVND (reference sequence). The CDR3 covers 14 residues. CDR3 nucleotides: TGTGCCAGTACACCCAGGGGGCGTACCGGGGAGCTGTTTTTT. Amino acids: CASTPRGRTGELFF.

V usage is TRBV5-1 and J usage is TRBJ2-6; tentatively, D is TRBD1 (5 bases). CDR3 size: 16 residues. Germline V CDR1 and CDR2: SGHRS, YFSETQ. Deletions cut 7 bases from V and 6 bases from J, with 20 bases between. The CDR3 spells CASGYGPTGLANVLTF. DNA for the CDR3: TGCGCCAGCGGGTACGGACCCACAGGTTTGGCCAACGTCCTGACTTTC. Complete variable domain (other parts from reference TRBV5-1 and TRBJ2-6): KAGVTQTPRYLIKTRGQQVTLSCSPISGHRSVSWYQQTPGQGLQFLFEYFSETQRNKGNFPGRFSGRQFSNSRSEMNVSTLELGDSALYLCASGYGPTGLANVLTFGAGSRLTVL.

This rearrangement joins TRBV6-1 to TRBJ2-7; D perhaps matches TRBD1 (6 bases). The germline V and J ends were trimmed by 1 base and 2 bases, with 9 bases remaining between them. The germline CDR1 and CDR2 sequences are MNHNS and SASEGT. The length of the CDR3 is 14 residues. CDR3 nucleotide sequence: TGTGCCAGCAGTGAAGATTGGGGGCCCTACGAGCAGTACTTC. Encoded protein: CASSEDWGPYEQYF.

CDR3 region: CAWGRGVPYEQYF. CDR3 coding DNA: TGTGCCTGGGGTAGGGGGGTCCCCTACGAGCAGTACTTC. The chain uses TRBV30 and TRBJ2-7; the D call may be TRBD1 or TRBD2 (6 bases each). Trimming cost V 5 bases and J 2 bases, with 13 bases left between them. This CDR3 contains 13 residues. CDR1 is GTSNPN, CDR2 SVGIG, per germline (reference sequence).

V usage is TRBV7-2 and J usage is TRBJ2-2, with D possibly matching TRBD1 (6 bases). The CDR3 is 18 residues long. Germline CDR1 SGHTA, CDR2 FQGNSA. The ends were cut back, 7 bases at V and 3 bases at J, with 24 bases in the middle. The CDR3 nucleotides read TGTGCCAGCACCCGGGACATTACATTGGAGTGGGACACCGGGGAGCTGTTTTTT. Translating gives CASTRDITLEWDTGELFF.

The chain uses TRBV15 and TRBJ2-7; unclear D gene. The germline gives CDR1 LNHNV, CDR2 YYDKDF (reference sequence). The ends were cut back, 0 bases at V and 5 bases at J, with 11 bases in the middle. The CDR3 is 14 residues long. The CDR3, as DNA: TGTGCCACCAGCAGAGAGAGGAGTTTCCACGAGCAGTACTTC. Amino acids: CATSRERSFHEQYF.

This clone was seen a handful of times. CDR3 amino acids: CASSYVPGQGAGELFF. The CDR3 DNA follows: TGTGCCAGCAGCTATGTCCCGGGACAGGGGGCCGGGGAGCTGTTTTTT. The chain joins TRBV5-8 to TRBJ2-2; TRBD1 matches at 11 bases. V was clipped by 3 bases and J by 6 bases; unmatched bases: 7. This CDR3 is 16 amino acids long. Per germline, CDR1 SGHTS and CDR2 YDEGEE.

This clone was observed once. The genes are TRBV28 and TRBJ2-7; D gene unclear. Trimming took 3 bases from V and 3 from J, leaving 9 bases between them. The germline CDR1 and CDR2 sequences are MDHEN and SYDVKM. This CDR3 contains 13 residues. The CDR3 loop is CASSLVQVYEQYF. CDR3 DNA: TGTGCCAGCAGTTTGGTGCAGGTCTACGAGCAGTACTTC. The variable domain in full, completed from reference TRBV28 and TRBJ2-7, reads DVKVTQSSRYLVKRTGEKVFLECVQDMDHENMFWYRQDPGLGLRLIYFSYDVKMKEKGDIPEGYSVSREKKERFSLILESASTNQTSMYLCASSLVQVYEQYFGPGTRLTVT.

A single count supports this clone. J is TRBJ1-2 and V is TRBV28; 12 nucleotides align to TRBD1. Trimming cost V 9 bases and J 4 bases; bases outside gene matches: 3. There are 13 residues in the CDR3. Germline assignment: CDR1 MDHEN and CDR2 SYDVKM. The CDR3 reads CASGDRGLYGYTF. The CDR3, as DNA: TGTGCCAGTGGGGACAGGGGGCTCTATGGCTACACCTTC.

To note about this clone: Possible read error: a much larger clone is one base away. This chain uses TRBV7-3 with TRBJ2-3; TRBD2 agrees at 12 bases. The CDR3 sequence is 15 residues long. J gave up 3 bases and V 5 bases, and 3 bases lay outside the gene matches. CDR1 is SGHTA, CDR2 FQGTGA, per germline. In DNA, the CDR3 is TGTGCCAGCAGCACGACTAGCGGGAGAACAGATACGCAGTATTTT. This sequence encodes CASSTTSGRTDTQYF.

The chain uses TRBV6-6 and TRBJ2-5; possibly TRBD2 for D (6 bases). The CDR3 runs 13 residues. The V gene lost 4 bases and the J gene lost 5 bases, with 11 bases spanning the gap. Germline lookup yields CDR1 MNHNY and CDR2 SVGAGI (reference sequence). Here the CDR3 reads CASSLPEGETQYF. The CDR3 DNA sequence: TGTGCCAGCAGTTTACCGGAGGGGGAGACCCAGTACTTC.